Below, one T cell receptor (beta chain) is given with its context. Its antigen is undetermined. This sample is drawn from a study of Ad26.COV2.S vaccination and SARS-CoV-2 variants. Study details: Intramuscular Ad26.COV2.S doses were given once or twice, 56 days apart.

Libraries were prepared by immunoSEQ multiplex PCR; TCRdb keeps only in-frame clonotypes and omits some of them. The repertoire holds approximately 480,000 clones, with roughly 87% as singletons. The CDR3 sequence is 15 residues long. The trim removed 5 bases at V and 5 bases at J, leaving 15 bases unmatched. Germline V gene lookup returns CDR1 SQVTM and CDR2 ANQGSEA. Study outcomes and limitations: Analyses of TCR breadth and depth may have underestimated total T cell responses.

The sample's treatment: about 20 received Ad26.COV2.S at low or high dose, single or two shots; about 5 received placebo; per-sample allocation not given. Samples were taken on day 63 after the first vaccine or placebo injection. The sample consisted of peripheral blood, taken in a trial of Ad26.COV2.S vaccine versus placebo. J is TRBJ2-7 and V is TRBV29-1; TRBD2 matches at 7 bases. The TCR sequence derives from a person aged 18-65 years who received the Ad26.COV2.S COVID-19 vaccine or a placebo. The CDR3, as DNA: TGCAGCGTTACATCTATGCGGGAGATCCCCCACGAGCAGTACTTC. This gives the protein CSVTSMREIPHEQYF.